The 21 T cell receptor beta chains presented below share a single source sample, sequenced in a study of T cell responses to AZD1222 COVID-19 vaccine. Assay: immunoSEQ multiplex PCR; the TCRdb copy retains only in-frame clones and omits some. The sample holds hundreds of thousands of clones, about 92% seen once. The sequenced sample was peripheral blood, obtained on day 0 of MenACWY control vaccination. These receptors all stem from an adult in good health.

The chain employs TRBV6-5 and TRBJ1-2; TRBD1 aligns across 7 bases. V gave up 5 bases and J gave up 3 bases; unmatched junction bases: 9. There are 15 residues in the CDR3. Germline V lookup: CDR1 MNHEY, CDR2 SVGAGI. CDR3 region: CASSRDPDRDYGYTF. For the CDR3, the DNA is TGTGCCAGCAGTCGAGACCCCGACAGGGACTATGGCTACACCTTC.

CDR3 residues: CASSFTLSKLFNSPLHF. In DNA, the CDR3 is TGTGCCAGCAGTTTTACGCTCAGCAAGCTTTTTAATTCACCCCTCCACTTT. This rearrangement joins TRBV27 to TRBJ1-6; no firm D call. This CDR3 spans 17 amino acids. V lost 3 bases and J 6 bases, leaving 18 bases between the germline ends. Germline loops: CDR1 MNHEY, CDR2 SMNVEV (reference sequence).

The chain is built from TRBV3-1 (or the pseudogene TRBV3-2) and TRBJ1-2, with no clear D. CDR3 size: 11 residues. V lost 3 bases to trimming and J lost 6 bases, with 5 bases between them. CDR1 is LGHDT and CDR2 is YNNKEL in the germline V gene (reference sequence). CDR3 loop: CASSQSDGYTF. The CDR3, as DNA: TGTGCCAGCAGCCAGTCAGATGGCTACACCTTC.

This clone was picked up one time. CDR3: CASSSNYGYTF. The DNA of the CDR3 is TGTGCCAGCAGTTCCAACTATGGCTACACCTTC. This sequence joins TRBV6-5 and TRBJ1-2, with no clear D. CDR1 is MNHEY and CDR2 is SVGAGI in the germline V gene. The CDR3 consists of 11 residues. V lost 4 bases, J lost 2 bases, and 2 bases lay in between.

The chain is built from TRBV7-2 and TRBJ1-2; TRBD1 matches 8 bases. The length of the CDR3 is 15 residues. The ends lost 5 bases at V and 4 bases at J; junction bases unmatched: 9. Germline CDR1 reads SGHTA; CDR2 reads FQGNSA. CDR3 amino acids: CASSPSGTGLYGYTF. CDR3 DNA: TGTGCCAGCAGCCCCTCCGGGACAGGCCTCTATGGCTACACCTTC. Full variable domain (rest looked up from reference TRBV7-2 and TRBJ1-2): GAGVSQSPSNKVTEKGKDVELRCDPISGHTALYWYRQSLGQGLEFLIYFQGNSAPDKSGLPSDRFSAERTGGSVSTLTIQRTQQEDSAVYLCASSPSGTGLYGYTFGSGTRLTVV.

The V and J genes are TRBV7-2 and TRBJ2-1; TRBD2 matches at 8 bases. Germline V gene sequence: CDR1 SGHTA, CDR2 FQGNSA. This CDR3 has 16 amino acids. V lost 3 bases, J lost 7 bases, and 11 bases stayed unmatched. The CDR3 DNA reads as TGTGCCAGCAGCTTTTACGGGGGGGCCAATGGGAATGAGCAGTTCTTC. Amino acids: CASSFYGGANGNEQFF.

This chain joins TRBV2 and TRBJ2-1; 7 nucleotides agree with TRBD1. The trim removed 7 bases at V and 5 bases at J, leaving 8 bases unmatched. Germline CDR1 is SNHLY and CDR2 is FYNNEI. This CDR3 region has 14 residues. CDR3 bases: TGTGCCAGCATGGGACAGCCTTTGGACAATGAGCAGTTCTTC. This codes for CASMGQPLDNEQFF.

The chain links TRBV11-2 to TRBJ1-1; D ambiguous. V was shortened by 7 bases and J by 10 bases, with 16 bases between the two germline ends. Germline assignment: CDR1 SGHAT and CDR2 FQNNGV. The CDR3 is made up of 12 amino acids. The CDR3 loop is CASNMDGYGAFF. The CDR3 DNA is TGTGCCAGCAACATGGACGGATACGGAGCTTTCTTT.

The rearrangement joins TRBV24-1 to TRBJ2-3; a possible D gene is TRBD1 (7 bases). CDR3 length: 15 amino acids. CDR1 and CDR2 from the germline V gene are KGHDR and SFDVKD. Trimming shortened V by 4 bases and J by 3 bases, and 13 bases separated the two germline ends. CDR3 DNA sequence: TGTGCCACCAGTGACTCGACAGGGAGGACAGATACGCAGTATTTT. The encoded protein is CATSDSTGRTDTQYF.

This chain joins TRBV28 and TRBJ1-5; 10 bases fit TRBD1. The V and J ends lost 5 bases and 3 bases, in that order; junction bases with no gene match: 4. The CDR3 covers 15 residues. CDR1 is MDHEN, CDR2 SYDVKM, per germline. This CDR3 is CASSQTGGLNQPQHF. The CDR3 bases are TGTGCCAGCAGTCAGACAGGGGGCCTCAATCAGCCCCAGCATTTT.

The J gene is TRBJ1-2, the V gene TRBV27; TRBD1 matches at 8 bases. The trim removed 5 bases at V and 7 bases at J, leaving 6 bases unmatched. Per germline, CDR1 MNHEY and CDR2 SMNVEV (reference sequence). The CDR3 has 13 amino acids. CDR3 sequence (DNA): TGTGCCAGCAGTCCTACAGGGACAGGTGGCTACACCTTC. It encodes CASSPTGTGGYTF.

Here the CDR3 reads CASSSLQQETQYF. The CDR3 nucleotides read TGTGCCAGCAGCTCCCTACAACAAGAGACCCAGTACTTC. The chain recombines TRBV7-2 with TRBJ2-5; D gene uncertain. V was shortened by 4 bases and J by 2 bases, with 8 bases between the two germline ends. CDR1 is SGHTA, CDR2 FQGNSA, per germline. The CDR3 is 13 amino acids.

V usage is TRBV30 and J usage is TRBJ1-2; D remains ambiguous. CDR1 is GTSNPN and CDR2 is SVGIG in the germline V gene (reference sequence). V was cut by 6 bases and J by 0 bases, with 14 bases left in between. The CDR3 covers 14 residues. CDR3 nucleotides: TGTGCCTGCGGCACGCAGGCCTCTAACTATGGCTACACCTTC. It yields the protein CACGTQASNYGYTF.

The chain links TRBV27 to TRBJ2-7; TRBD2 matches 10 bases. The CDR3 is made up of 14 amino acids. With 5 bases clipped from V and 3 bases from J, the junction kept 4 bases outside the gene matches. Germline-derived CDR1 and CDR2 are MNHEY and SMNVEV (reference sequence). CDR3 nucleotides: TGTGCCAGCAGTCAACTAGCGGGGTTCTACGAGCAGTACTTC. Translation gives CASSQLAGFYEQYF.

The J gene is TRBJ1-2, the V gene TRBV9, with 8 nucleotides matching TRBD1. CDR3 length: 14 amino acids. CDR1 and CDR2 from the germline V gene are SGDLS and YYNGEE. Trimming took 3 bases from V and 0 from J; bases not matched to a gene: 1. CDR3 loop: CASSGGQANYGYTF. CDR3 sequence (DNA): TGTGCCAGCAGCGGGGGACAGGCTAACTATGGCTACACCTTC.

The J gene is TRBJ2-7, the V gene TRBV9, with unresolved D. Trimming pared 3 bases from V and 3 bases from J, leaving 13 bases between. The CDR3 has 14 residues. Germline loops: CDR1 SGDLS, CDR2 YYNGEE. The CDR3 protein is CASSATSGFYEQYF. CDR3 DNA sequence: TGTGCCAGCAGCGCCACGTCCGGGTTCTACGAGCAGTACTTC.

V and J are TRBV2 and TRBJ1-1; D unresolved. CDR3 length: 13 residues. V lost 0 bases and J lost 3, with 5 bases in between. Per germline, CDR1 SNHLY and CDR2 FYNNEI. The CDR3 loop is CASSEAIYTEAFF. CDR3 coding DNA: TGTGCCAGCAGTGAAGCGATCTACACTGAAGCTTTCTTT.

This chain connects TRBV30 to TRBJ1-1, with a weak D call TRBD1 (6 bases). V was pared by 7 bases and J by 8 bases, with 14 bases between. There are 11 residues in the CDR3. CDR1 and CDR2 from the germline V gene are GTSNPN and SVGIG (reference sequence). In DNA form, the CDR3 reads TGTGCCTCCCTCTACAGGGCCGAAGCTTTCTTT. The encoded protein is CASLYRAEAFF.

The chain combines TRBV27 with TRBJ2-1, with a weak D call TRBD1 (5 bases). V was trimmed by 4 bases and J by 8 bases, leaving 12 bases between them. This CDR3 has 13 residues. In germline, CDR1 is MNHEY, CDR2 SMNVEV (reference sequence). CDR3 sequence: CASSSMQGYEQFF. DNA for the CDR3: TGTGCCAGCAGTTCGATGCAGGGTTATGAGCAGTTCTTC.

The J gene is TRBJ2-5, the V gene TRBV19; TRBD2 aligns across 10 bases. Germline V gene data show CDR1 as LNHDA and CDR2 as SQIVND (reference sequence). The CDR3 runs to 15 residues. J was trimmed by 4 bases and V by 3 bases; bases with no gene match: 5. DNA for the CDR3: TGTGCCAGTAGTATGGAGCGGGGGGGCCGAGAGACCCAGTACTTC. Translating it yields CASSMERGGRETQYF.

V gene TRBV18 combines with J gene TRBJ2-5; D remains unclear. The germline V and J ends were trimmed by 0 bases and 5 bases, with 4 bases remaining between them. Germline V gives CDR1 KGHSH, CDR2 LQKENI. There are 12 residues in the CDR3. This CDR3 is CASSPPAETQYF. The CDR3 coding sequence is TGTGCCAGCTCACCACCGGCGGAGACCCAGTACTTC.